Detailed here is one T cell receptor beta chain. Enrollment of patients from Seattle took place during active infection, with longitudinal follow-up. The data originate from a study of blood T cell repertoires in COVID-19. Overall study context: Whether acute or convalescent, the COVID-19 samples came from the United States, Italy and Spain.

CDR3 length equals 14 residues. The V gene's germline CDR1 is MNHEY and CDR2 SVGAGI. The germline V and J ends were trimmed by 8 bases and 0 bases, with 11 bases remaining between them. Authors' methods: Estimation of nucleated cell counts relied on the amplification of reference gene primers. The method was immunoSEQ multiplex PCR; TCRdb's version includes in-frame clones alone and lacks a portion of them. That table gives V, J and clone size, and the DNA gave D and trimming. The table records 150,000 to 200,000 clones, roughly 80% of them present only once. The source is a woman in her thirties or forties with COVID-19, enrolled during active disease. Specimen: peripheral blood. V and J are TRBV6-5 and TRBJ1-5; D remains unclear. In nucleotides, the CDR3 is TGTGCCAGCTCCGGCAGGTATAGCAATCAGCCCCAGCATTTT. This sequence encodes CASSGRYSNQPQHF.